The sequence of this T cell receptor beta chain was determined in a study of T cells in localized non-small cell lung cancer. General study points: Adjacent lung had a median around 50 of the 100 largest tumor clones. Higher adjacent-lung clonality was associated with shorter survival. Sequencing involved a lone tumor region, leaving heterogeneity possible. Of the tissues analyzed, uninvolved adjacent lung showed maximal T cell clonality, greater than tumor.

In the case of this clone: Its antigen is not known.

Measured with immunoSEQ multiplex PCR; TCRdb has only the in-frame clones, and not every one. The sample has almost 35,000 clones, 93% seen once; the top ten hold 7.9%. This TCR was recovered from a female donor over 55 with stage I lung adenocarcinoma. The sample in question was peripheral blood, obtained before any cancer treatment.

This chain's CDR3 is CASSSRARAFF. The CDR3 DNA reads TGTGCCAGCAGCTCGCGGGCTAGAGCTTTCTTT. The chain combines TRBV5-6 with TRBJ1-1; D is ambiguous. The CDR3 is 11 amino acids. The germline gives CDR1 SGHDT, CDR2 YYEEEE. The V end was cut by 3 bases, the J end by 10 bases, with 10 bases between.